These 2 T cell receptor beta chains originate from one sample sequenced in a study of T-cell memory formation after mild COVID-19. One entry per CDR3 protein, called by TCRdb with MiXCR from the 5' RACE reads. The profile covers about 360,000 distinct CDR3 sequences, with about 15% appearing a single time and roughly a fifth taken by the ten largest. The sequenced sample was PBMCs or a T cell subset sorted from them (not recorded which). These receptors were taken from a man aged 18 to 30 who had mild COVID-19 (a few samples of this study predate the infection). Cell type and time point are not known.

This rearrangement joins TRBV9 to TRBJ1-2; D ambiguous. The CDR3 contains 15 residues. Germline V lookup: CDR1 SGDLS, CDR2 YYNGEE. Trimming left V 0 bases short and J 4 bases short, with 13 bases between. The CDR3 reads CASSVAGSGLYGYTF. For the CDR3, the DNA is TGTGCCAGCAGCGTAGCGGGCAGTGGCCTCTATGGCTACACCTTC.

The chain couples TRBV7-3 to TRBJ1-6; the D is unclear. Germline assignment: CDR1 SGHTA and CDR2 FQGTGA. The CDR3 runs 14 residues. Trimming stripped 2 bases from V and 10 bases from J, with 12 bases between. CDR3 amino acids: CASSLLAVGSPLHF. CDR3 DNA sequence: TGTGCCAGCAGCTTACTAGCTGTCGGGTCACCCCTCCACTTT.